The rows below give T cell receptor beta chains drawn from one sample of a study of control samples from healthy donors and cancer patients. TCRdb's copy holds only in-frame clones and misses some; the assay was immunoSEQ multiplex PCR. The sample contains more than 95,000 clones, approximately 87% of which appear only once. Sequenced material: blood. These receptors all come from a man aged 60 to 69 in good health. Each CDR3 is given with its conserved first and last residue. A D gene is named only where the DNA matches it firmly. Clone sizes are given selectively: once, few, many, or a class where the clone is expanded.

j_gene	v_gene	d_gene	abundance	CDR3nt	CDR3aa
TRBJ1-5	TRBV28	TRBD1	once	TGTGCCAGCAGGCCCGGGACAGTGCAGCCCCAGCATTTT	CASRPGTVQPQHF
TRBJ2-1	TRBV19	TRBD2	few	TGTGCCAGTAGTCCAGGACTAGCGGGGGTAATCAATGAGCAGTTCTTC	CASSPGLAGVINEQFF
TRBJ2-7	TRBV7-2	NA	few	TGTGCCAGCAGCTTCCACTCCCCAGGGATGGGAAGAGACGAGCAGTACTTC	CASSFHSPGMGRDEQYF
TRBJ2-1	TRBV9	TRBD2	once	TGTGCCAGCAGCGTACTAGCGGGGGTTGGTGAGCAGTTCTTC	CASSVLAGVGEQFF
TRBJ1-1	TRBV6-5	NA	NA	TGTGCCAGCAGGAAACAGGGTCTGGGCACTGAAGCTTTCTTT	CASRKQGLGTEAFF
TRBJ1-2	TRBV11-3	NA	NA	TGTGCCAGCAGCCCGACGGGGACTTATGGCTACACCTTC	CASSPTGTYGYTF
TRBJ2-5	TRBV18	TRBD2	NA	TGTGCCAGCTCACCCGGACTAGCGGGGGGTGAGACCCAGTACTTC	CASSPGLAGGETQYF
TRBJ2-1	TRBV5-4	TRBD2	NA	TGTGCCAGCAGCTTAGCGACTAGCGGGGGTGATGAGCAGTTCTTC	CASSLATSGGDEQFF
TRBJ1-4	TRBV25-1	NA	few	TGTGCCAGCAGTGAAAGAGTGGGACTAGGTGAAAAACTGTTTTTT	CASSERVGLGEKLFF
TRBJ1-3	TRBV4-1	TRBD1	NA	TGCGCCAGCAGCTATCCCCGTGGCGGGACAGCTGGAAACACCATATATTTT	CASSYPRGGTAGNTIYF
TRBJ1-1	TRBV9	NA	NA	TGTGCCAGCAGGCCACACTCAGAACAGATAACTGGGGGCGAGATGGTCTTT	CASRPHSEQITGGEMVF
TRBJ2-7	TRBV11-2	NA	NA	TGTGCCAGCAGCATCCTTGCGGGGCTAGGGGGCTCCTACGAGCAGTACTTC	CASSILAGLGGSYEQYF
TRBJ2-7	TRBV28	TRBD1	NA	TGTGCCAGCAGTTCGACGGACAGGGACTACGAGCAGTACTTC	CASSSTDRDYEQYF
TRBJ2-3	TRBV7-9	NA	NA	TGTGCCAGCAGCTTAGTGGGGGGACTCCCTACAGATACGCAGTATTTT	CASSLVGGLPTDTQYF
TRBJ1-3	TRBV3-1/TRBV3-2	NA	NA	TGTGCCAGCAGCCAAGTGGGAAACACCATATATTTT	CASSQVGNTIYF
TRBJ1-6	TRBV28	NA	NA	TGTGCCAGCAGTCCCCGGGACCTAATTAATTCACCCCTCCACTTT	CASSPRDLINSPLHF
TRBJ2-2	TRBV9	NA	NA	TGTGCCAGCAGCGTTCGTGGGGACTCAAACACCGGGGAGCTGTTTTTT	CASSVRGDSNTGELFF
TRBJ2-7	TRBV18	TRBD1	NA	TGTGCCAGCTCACACCCGGGACAGGGGGAGTACGAGCAGTACTTC	CASSHPGQGEYEQYF
TRBJ1-2	TRBV9	NA	NA	TGTGCCAGCAGCGTAGTTCCTGAAGGCTATGGCTACACCTTC	CASSVVPEGYGYTF
TRBJ1-2	TRBV5-8	TRBD1	NA	TGTGCCAGCAGCTTAGACAGGGGTGACTATGGCTACACCTTC	CASSLDRGDYGYTF
TRBJ1-5	TRBV19	NA	NA	TGTGCCAGCCGGACCTCGTCAAATAGCAATCAGCCCCAGCATTTT	CASRTSSNSNQPQHF
TRBJ1-5	TRBV19	NA	NA	TGTGCCAGTAGTAGACGGACAGATAGGAATCAGCCCCAGCATTTT	CASSRRTDRNQPQHF
TRBJ1-3	TRBV5-1	NA	NA	TGCGCCAGCAGCTTGGGTTCAGATGGAAACACCATATATTTT	CASSLGSDGNTIYF
TRBJ2-6	TRBV19	NA	once	TGTGCCAGTAGGAGCCCTGCGGGCTCTGGGGCCAACGTCCTGACTTTC	CASRSPAGSGANVLTF
TRBJ2-7	TRBV9	NA	NA	TGTGCCAGCAGCGTAGGGGGCTCCTATGCCGAGCAGTACTTC	CASSVGGSYAEQYF
TRBJ2-7	TRBV6-4	TRBD2	few	TGTGCCAGCAGTGACGGGGGGGGAAGGGACGAGCAGTACTTC	CASSDGGGRDEQYF
TRBJ2-2	TRBV18	NA	NA	TGTGCCAGCTCACCGACGGAGAACACCGGGGAGCTGTTTTTT	CASSPTENTGELFF
TRBJ1-4	TRBV9	NA	NA	TGTGCCAGCAGCGTAGGGGCTGGCAGGGAGTATGAAAAACTGTTTTTT	CASSVGAGREYEKLFF
TRBJ1-5	TRBV30	NA	NA	TGTGCCTGGAGTGTAGGGCTTAGCAATCAGCCCCAGCATTTT	CAWSVGLSNQPQHF
TRBJ2-1	TRBV27	NA	NA	TGTGCCAGCTACGATGGGCGGGCGAGCTCCTACAATGAGCAGTTCTTC	CASYDGRASSYNEQFF
TRBJ1-3	TRBV3-1/TRBV3-2	NA	few	TGTGCCAGCAGCCAAGTAGAAAACACCATATATTTT	CASSQVENTIYF
TRBJ2-2	TRBV4-2	TRBD1	NA	TGTGCCAGCAGCAAGGGACAGGACTCGAACACCGGGGAGCTGTTTTTT	CASSKGQDSNTGELFF
TRBJ1-6	TRBV6-5	TRBD1	NA	TGTGCCAGCAGGGACAGGCACTATAATTCACCCCTCCACTTT	CASRDRHYNSPLHF
TRBJ1-1	TRBV3-1/TRBV3-2	NA	NA	TGTGCCAGCAGCCAAGATAGGGCAGAAGCTTTCTTT	CASSQDRAEAFF
TRBJ2-3	TRBV5-1	NA	NA	TGCGCCAGCAGCTTGGAGGGGGTGGGCACAGATACGCAGTATTTT	CASSLEGVGTDTQYF
TRBJ1-4	TRBV5-4	TRBD1	NA	TGTGCCAGCAGCTTGGGACAGGGATTAACTAATGAAAAACTGTTTTTT	CASSLGQGLTNEKLFF
TRBJ2-7	TRBV28	TRBD1	NA	TGTGCCAGCCTCGGACAGGGGGACTCCTACGAGCAGTACTTC	CASLGQGDSYEQYF
TRBJ1-2	TRBV27	NA	NA	TGTGCCAGCAGTTTATCCGGGGGTGGCTACACCTTC	CASSLSGGGYTF
TRBJ1-2	TRBV12-3/TRBV12-4	TRBD1	NA	TGTGCCAGCAGTTTTGGACAGGGGGGCGGCTACACCTTC	CASSFGQGGGYTF
TRBJ2-3	TRBV15	TRBD2	NA	TGTGCCACCAGCCGCGGGGGGACCAGCACAGATACGCAGTATTTT	CATSRGGTSTDTQYF
TRBJ1-1	TRBV19	NA	NA	TGTGCCAGTAGTAGCACAGCCATGAACACTGAAGCTTTCTTT	CASSSTAMNTEAFF
TRBJ2-1	TRBV28	TRBD1	NA	TGTGCCAGTTACCCGGGACAGGGTCACAATGAGCAGTTCTTC	CASYPGQGHNEQFF
TRBJ2-4	TRBV3-1/TRBV3-2	NA	NA	TGTGCCAGCAGCCAAGAGGGTACGAGGGCCAAAAACATTCAGTACTTC	CASSQEGTRAKNIQYF
TRBJ1-1	TRBV30	TRBD1	NA	TGTGCCTGGTCGGGACAGGTGGGCACTGAAGCTTTCTTT	CAWSGQVGTEAFF
TRBJ2-7	TRBV6-6	NA	once	TGTGCCAGCAGCACAGGCGGGGCCCCCTACGAGCAGTACTTC	CASSTGGAPYEQYF
TRBJ1-4	TRBV2	NA	NA	TGTGCCAGCAGTCTCGGACAGAAGAATGAAAAACTGTTTTTT	CASSLGQKNEKLFF
TRBJ1-1	TRBV4-3	TRBD1	NA	TGCGCCAGCAGCCAAGTGGGGACAGGGGGCACTGAAGCTTTCTTT	CASSQVGTGGTEAFF
TRBJ1-1	TRBV29-1	NA	NA	TGCAGCGTTGCGGGGGTCACTGAAGCTTTCTTT	CSVAGVTEAFF
TRBJ1-6	TRBV6-5	NA	NA	TGTGCCAGCAGTTCTAATACTTATTCACCCCTCCACTTT	CASSSNTYSPLHF
TRBJ1-2	TRBV19	NA	NA	TGTGCCAGTAGTATAGACCCGAAGCTCAACTATGGCTACACCTTC	CASSIDPKLNYGYTF
TRBJ1-1	TRBV5-5	TRBD1	NA	TGTGCCAGCAGCTTCCTCGGGACAGTGACTGAAGCTTTCTTT	CASSFLGTVTEAFF
TRBJ2-2	TRBV6-4	NA	NA	TGTGCCAGCAGTGACGTGAACACCGGGGAGCTGTTTTTT	CASSDVNTGELFF
TRBJ2-3	TRBV24-1	NA	NA	TGTGCCACCAGTGACCACACCCGTGGGACAGATACGCAGTATTTT	CATSDHTRGTDTQYF
TRBJ2-1	TRBV3-1/TRBV3-2	NA	NA	TGTGCCAGCAGCCAAGGAGGAGGGGTCGTAGGGAATGAGCAGTTCTTC	CASSQGGGVVGNEQFF
TRBJ1-1	TRBV5-6	NA	once	TGTGCCAGCAGCTTGGCCCAGGGTATCGGTTCGTCTTTCTTT	CASSLAQGIGSSFF
TRBJ1-5	TRBV28	TRBD1	once	TGTGCCAGCAGAATGCGGGACAGTAATCAGCCCCAGCATTTT	CASRMRDSNQPQHF
TRBJ1-2	TRBV12-3/TRBV12-4	TRBD1	once	TGTGCCAGCAGTTTAGCTTTAGGGGGCAGCTACACCTTC	CASSLALGGSYTF
TRBJ1-3	TRBV5-1	NA	NA	TGCGCCAGCAGCTTGGAAAGCTCTGGAAACACCATATATTTT	CASSLESSGNTIYF
TRBJ2-1	TRBV5-8	TRBD1	NA	TGTGCCAGCAGCTTGGGGGACCGACAGGGGGAACGCTTCTTC	CASSLGDRQGERFF
TRBJ2-3	TRBV6-6	NA	NA	TGTGCCAGCAGTTACCCGTCTAGGACCGATACGCAGTATTTT	CASSYPSRTDTQYF